This T cell receptor beta chain was recorded in a study of cytomegalovirus exposure and HLA in healthy donors (dated by TCRdb to about 2017). Regarding the research as a whole: An earlier analysis of roughly 630 of the donors reported more than 250 Gb of sequence data and approximately 110 million unique TCR beta sequences from some 180 million T cells. High-throughput TCR immunosequencing, statistical association of individual TCRs with disease status, and machine learning were combined to predict cytomegalovirus infection status. An early release that covered about 640 HLA-typed donors contained around 300 gigabases of sequencing data and around 80 million unique TCR sequences. On average, 235,054 unique TCR beta nucleotide sequences were sequenced per donor among 398 genotyped donors of the cohort, with around 19% of those sequences being non-productive. Several DR-DQ haplotypes were treated as single units for association and clustering because of strong linkage in the cohort. In an earlier analysis of around 540 of the donors, high-throughput TCR beta sequencing was used to judge whether each TCR beta V gene segment behaved as functional or pseudogenic. Genome-wide SNP genotypes for about 55% of the 666 donors were used in a later genetic analysis, which treated that subset as a discovery cohort. HLA typing covered class I and class II loci at four-digit resolution. The T cell repertoires of roughly 660 subjects were profiled by immunosequencing and related to cytomegalovirus serostatus. The study aimed to test whether signatures of past pathogen exposure could be identified by cataloging public T cell receptors. The number of typed donors differed by locus: about 629-640 for A, B, C, DRB1 and DQB1; some 500 for DQA1; around 580 for DPA1; and around 490 for DPB1. All discovery cohort repertoires had been generated using a single sequencing platform. The genetic ancestry cluster associated with self-reported Caucasian donors included 81% of the roughly 410 genotyped donors. To study patterns of TCR occurrence, a later analysis re-analyzed previously published TCR beta repertoires from 666 donors and added high-resolution HLA genotyping. Along with the approximately 620-subject first cohort, a separate validation cohort of more than 90 different subjects was used. Donor age, sex, ethnicity and CMV serostatus were compiled together with the repertoire data. In the later analysis, no new phenotypic data were used to find candidate immune exposures; instead, reliance was placed on TCR beta sequences and their occurrence across donors. Points the paper makes about the study in general: The study gave a list of 150 to 200 TCR beta chains associated with cytomegalovirus. In a later analysis, the rate of TCR association differed among HLA loci, with DRB1 alleles having the most associated TCRs and HLA-C alleles having the fewest. In a later analysis, most CMV-associated TCR beta chains were found to appear HLA-restricted, with HLA associations seemingly driven largely by CMV exposure. A further reported finding was that TCR beta sequences accurately predicted the HLA-A and HLA-B alleles for most subjects in the first cohort. Because some donors lacked HLA typing at each locus, the association tests relied only on the typed subset. A cluster of highly shared sequence variants was judged likely to be a technical artifact of the sequencing pipeline. The 87-base-pair reads could not distinguish some IMGT-functional V segments, including TRBV6-2 and TRBV6-3, so those segments were excluded. Roughly uniform sequencing depth across donors was assumed in presence/absence analyses, although this assumption may not hold. Linkage disequilibrium might explain the correlated functional status among segregating V segments, but an unknown experimental factor could not be excluded. Only TCR beta chains were sequenced in this cohort, and the absence of alpha or paired-chain data limited detectable features. In vitro tests confirmed that three of the cytomegalovirus-associated TCR beta chains recognize cytomegalovirus antigens. The classifier was reported to diagnose cytomegalovirus status with high specificity and sensitivity in both the original cohort and the validation cohort. According to the authors, the approach could potentially be generalized to other disease states and immunological phenotypes. CMV serostatus was the only immune exposure information available for the cohort. In a later analysis, around 17,000 TCR beta sequences were associated with specific HLA alleles at a false discovery rate of 0.05. In an earlier analysis of about 600 of the donors, most TCR beta V segments appeared in productive rearrangements about 87% or about 30% of the time, broadly matching IMGT annotations. A later analysis reported that several top co-occurrence clusters appeared linked to parvovirus B19, influenza, CMV and Epstein-Barr virus. When HLA alleles, especially DR and DQ, strongly co-occurred, attributing TCR associations to individual alleles was difficult. Across donors, most TCR sequences were observed very rarely, whereas some public TCRs were present in many individuals. A later genetic analysis reported fewer N-insertions in productive TCRs among donors in an Asian-associated ancestry cluster than the roughly 700-donor mean. A later analysis found that HLA-associated TCR beta chains were more clonally expanded and had lower generation probabilities than equally common non-associated chains. The earlier analysis of approximately 540 of the donors excluded seventeen rarely observed V segments, including chromosome 9 orphons, because counts were too low. In a later genetic analysis, a missense DCLRE1C variant was associated with V-gene and J-gene trimming of TCR beta chains, and the association was replicated in an independent cohort.

In total, around 600 healthy bone marrow donors made up the cohort. Cohort members were all nominally healthy when sampled, although unrecorded immune exposures were likely present. The donor was CMV seronegative and was included in the group of over 300 seronegative cohort members. Each donor provided a peripheral blood sample, and peripheral blood mononuclear cells were used for TCR beta sequencing. The Qiagen DNeasy Blood Extraction Kit was used to extract genomic DNA from the blood cell samples. Libraries came from the immunoSEQ multiplex PCR assay. The multiplex PCR relied on a mix of 60 forward primers for TCR Vbeta segments and 13 reverse primers for TCR Jbeta segments. Amplification of the CDR3 region of rearranged TCR beta genes was performed with a multiplex PCR assay on genomic DNA. On the Illumina HiSeq System, the amplified TCR beta libraries were sequenced as 87-base-pair reads. As for how the authors treated the data: In a later analysis, approximately 74 million unique TCR beta chains were counted across the roughly 610 repertoires, and around 10 million of these chains were shared by at least two donors. To remove PCR and sequencing errors, raw reads were error-corrected and collapsed into unique sequences using a nearest-neighbor algorithm that merged closely related sequences. V, D and J gene segments were assigned by aligning CDR3 sequences to IMGT reference sequences. For a sequence to be retained, a match of at least six nucleotides was required to both a V gene segment and a J gene segment. Rearrangements were classified as productive when the CDR3 lacked stop codons and remained in frame with V and J, and all other rearrangements were classified as non-productive. Following IMGT convention, CDR3 was defined as the stretch from the second conserved V-encoded cysteine to the conserved J-encoded phenylalanine. The earlier analysis of about 530 of the donors excluded any sequence lacking an unambiguous match to a single V gene segment. An earlier analysis of a few hundred of the donors classified V segments as functional when productive rearrangements were above 56.7% and as segregating when the standard deviation between donors was above 5%. A statistical classification framework was built for diagnosing cytomegalovirus status from the catalog of TCR beta chain sequences. In a later analysis, V and J genes were assigned by comparing TCR nucleotide sequences against IMGT/GENE-DB human TR gene sequences. The TCRdist pipeline was used in a later analysis to assign CDR3 sequences and most-parsimonious VDJ recombination scenarios. In a later analysis, each TCR beta chain was defined by its CDR3 amino acid sequence together with its V-gene family, and reads lacking a unique V-gene family were excluded. In a later analysis, around 650 highly shared, low-generation-probability nucleotide sequences were removed to address suspected cross-contamination and a sequencing artifact. A later analysis calculated a clonal expansion index for each public chain from normalized within-repertoire ranks of inferred template counts. A later analysis computed generation probabilities with a VDJ recombination model fitted to out-of-frame rearrangements, and checked the results against IGoR. In a later analysis, hypergeometric tests were used to score TCR-TCR, TCR-HLA and TCR-CMV co-occurrence, with a repertoire-size bias correction applied to TCR pairs. A later analysis estimated false discovery rates by permuting HLA or CMV assignments 20 times. A later analysis grouped co-occurring TCRs with DBSCAN, adding TCRdist sequence similarity when clustering within HLA-allele-positive subsets. Repertoires with fewer than 30,000 or more than 120,000 public chains, plus five repertoires with anomalous nucleotide sharing, were excluded from co-occurrence clustering. TCRdb re-hosts the immuneACCESS table, in-frame sequences only. Its copies lack some clones; in the studies checked, an unresolved V gene accounts for under half of them, and the cause for the rest is not known. That table supplies the V and J calls and clone size; D and trimming were determined from the DNA. The sample has 150,000 to 200,000 clones on record, around 82% of them singletons. In total, the top ten clones hold around 0.97% of the sample.

As concerns this clone: The antigen it recognizes is unknown. Base qualities are not recorded, but no much larger clone differs from it by a single base.

Its CDR3 holds 14 amino acids, cysteine through phenylalanine. Here the CDR3 DNA is all that survives: 42 bases in frame from base 1. The germline V gene (reference sequence) provides CDR1 SGHKS and CDR2 YYEKEE. V drops 0 bases and J drops 7 bases, leaving 11 bases in between. Material: PBMCs. This chain is built from TRBV5-5 and TRBJ1-5; the D gene assignment is ambiguous. The receptor was isolated from a man aged 25-45 years in good health and CMV-seronegative. The nucleotide sequence reads TGTGCCAGCAGCTTGGCCTCTGGCCGCCAGCCCCAGCATTTT. Its protein is CASSLASGRQPQHF.